These 11 T cell receptor beta chains were sequenced from one sample in a study of tumor-infiltrating lymphocytes in localized non-small cell lung cancer. The method was immunoSEQ multiplex PCR; TCRdb's version includes in-frame clones alone and lacks a portion of them. This sample yields about 13,000 clones, of which about four fifths are seen a single time; about 12% belongs to the top ten. The sample taken for sequencing was lung tumor tissue. All receptors derive from a human donor with non-small cell lung cancer.

The V and J genes are TRBV18 and TRBJ2-5; 9 bases match TRBD1. With V trimmed by 5 bases and J by 5 bases, 6 bases remained unmatched. Germline V gives CDR1 KGHSH, CDR2 LQKENI. The CDR3 contains 14 residues. The CDR3 DNA is TGTGCCAGCTCAACGACAGGGGGTTCGGAGACCCAGTACTTC. The encoded protein is CASSTTGGSETQYF.

V gene TRBV7-2 combines with J gene TRBJ1-3, with D unclear. Per the germline V gene, CDR1 is SGHTA and CDR2 is FQGNSA. This CDR3 is built from 14 residues. V lost 8 bases to trimming and J lost 0 bases, with 11 bases between them. The CDR3 spells CASGRDHSGNTIYF. The CDR3, as DNA: TGTGCCAGCGGAAGGGATCACTCTGGAAACACCATATATTTT.

The chain has TRBV2 and TRBJ2-4, with D perhaps matching TRBD1 (6 bases). V was clipped by 7 bases and J by 3 bases, with 13 bases between them. Per the germline V gene, CDR1 is SNHLY and CDR2 is FYNNEI. CDR3 length: 14 residues. Here the CDR3 reads CASNSGVGKNIQYF. The CDR3 DNA is TGTGCCAGCAACTCAGGGGTAGGCAAAAACATTCAGTACTTC.

The chain recombines TRBV28 with TRBJ2-5; perhaps TRBD1 as D (8 bases). The CDR3 extends over 15 amino acids. Germline loops: CDR1 MDHEN, CDR2 SYDVKM. The V gene lost 4 bases and the J gene lost 2 bases, with 14 bases spanning the gap. CDR3 in DNA: TGTGCCAGCAGTTGGACAGGGAGGGGACAAGAGACCCAGTACTTC. The encoded protein is CASSWTGRGQETQYF.

This clone has only a few counts. The V call is TRBV7-9, the J call TRBJ2-3; D ambiguous. The germline V gene has CDR1 SEHNR and CDR2 FQNEAQ (reference sequence). This CDR3 is built from 14 residues. V lost 2 bases and J 4 bases, leaving 10 bases between the germline ends. DNA of the CDR3: TGTGCCAGCAGCTTAAGCGATCGCGCAGATACGCAGTATTTT. Its translation: CASSLSDRADTQYF.

This clone was found once. This chain uses TRBV11-2 with TRBJ1-3; D is possibly TRBD1 (5 bases). The V end lost 3 bases, the J end lost 0 bases, and 9 bases lay between the germline ends. The CDR3 is 15 amino acids. CDR1 is SGHAT and CDR2 is FQNNGV in the germline V gene. CDR3 in amino acids: CASSFDDSSGNTIYF. The CDR3 DNA reads as TGTGCCAGCAGCTTCGATGACAGCTCTGGAAACACCATATATTTT. Full variable domain (rest looked up from reference TRBV11-2 and TRBJ1-3): EAGVAQSPRYKIIEKRQSVAFWCNPISGHATLYWYQQILGQGPKLLIQFQNNGVVDDSQLPKDRFSAERLKGVDSTLKIQPAKLEDSAVYLCASSFDDSSGNTIYFGEGSWLTVV.

This chain uses TRBV4-3 with TRBJ2-3, with 7 bases identical to TRBD1. Germline CDR1 and CDR2: LGHNA and YSLEER. The CDR3 totals 17 residues. After removal of 0 bases from V and 2 bases from J, the junction contained 8 bases not matched to a gene. The CDR3 region is CASSQDGRGKITDTQYF. CDR3 sequence (DNA): TGCGCCAGCAGCCAAGACGGCAGGGGGAAAATCACAGATACGCAGTATTTT.

This chain uses TRBV29-1 with TRBJ2-1; TRBD1 agrees at 8 bases. Germline CDR1 reads SQVTM; CDR2 reads ANQGSEA. The CDR3 consists of 14 residues. V lost 4 bases and J lost 2; bases outside the gene matches: 4. The CDR3 here is CSVAVQGAYNEQFF. The CDR3 DNA reads TGCAGCGTTGCGGTACAGGGGGCCTACAATGAGCAGTTCTTC.

The chain uses TRBV4-3 and TRBJ2-7, with TRBD2 as a possible D gene (7 bases). CDR3 length: 14 residues. Trimming took 3 bases from V and 4 from J, leaving 13 bases between them. Germline values: CDR1 LGHNA, CDR2 YSLEER. The CDR3 DNA follows: TGCGCCAGCAGCCACACAGCGGGACAATACGAGCAGTACTTC. Amino acid sequence: CASSHTAGQYEQYF.

The chain links TRBV7-2 to TRBJ2-1; no reliable D call. Looked up from germline, CDR1 is SGHTA and CDR2 is FQGNSA. The V end was cut by 5 bases, the J end by 4 bases, with 18 bases between. This CDR3 has 16 residues. The CDR3 region has the DNA TGTGCCAGCAGCCCCGGGCGAGGTGCGGAGTACAATGAGCAGTTCTTC. As protein: CASSPGRGAEYNEQFF.

The V call is TRBV4-1, the J call TRBJ1-1, with 11 bases lining up with TRBD1. The CDR3 consists of 15 residues. The germline CDR1 and CDR2 sequences are MGHRA and YSYEKL. Germline trimming cut 3 bases from V and 5 bases from J; bases unmatched to any gene: 5. CDR3 nucleotide sequence: TGCGCCAGCAGCCATATTGGACAGGGGGCAACTGAAGCTTTCTTT. Translated: CASSHIGQGATEAFF.